This T cell receptor beta chain comes out of a study of technical replicates of blood from a few donors. The repertoire was sequenced with immunoSEQ multiplex PCR; TCRdb's copy has only in-frame clones and lacks some. The sample comprises 75,000 to 90,000 clones, roughly 94% of which are singletons, and under 0.35% rests with the top ten. Germline V gene lookup returns CDR1 SGHVS and CDR2 FQNEAQ. The CDR3 loop spans 16 amino acids. V was pared by 0 bases and J by 5 bases, with 7 bases of the junction left unmatched. Sequencing was performed on T cells isolated from PBMCs. This clonotype was obtained from a human donor in good health. The chain combines TRBV7-8 with TRBJ2-5; 9 bases agree with TRBD2. CDR3 loop: CASSLALAGWSETQYF. For the CDR3, the DNA is TGTGCCAGCAGCTTAGCTCTAGCGGGGTGGTCGGAGACCCAGTACTTC.